Given below is one T cell receptor (beta chain) in context. Antigen unknown. This sample is part of a study of blood T cells in healthy people across ages. Through a sample-barcoded 5' primer and a J-beta primer mix, a second PCR was run for about 6 to 11 cycles. A single record per CDR3 protein comes from TCRdb applying MiXCR to the 5' RACE reads. The sample lists over a million distinct CDR3 sequences; approximately 42% were seen once. Study results and limitations: Strong correlation existed between TCR beta diversity and naive T cell percentage. Diversity estimates from one million T cells were considered underestimates.

J lost 4 bases, V lost 4 bases, and 8 bases had no gene match. CDR3 size: 15 residues. The genes are TRBV12-3 or TRBV12-4 and TRBJ1-2, with 8 bases identical to TRBD1. The receptor was derived from a woman aged 18-30 years in good health. Sequenced sample: blood. As DNA, the CDR3 is TGTGCCAGCAGTTCCCGACAGGGGTGGGTCTATGGCTACACCTTC. Amino acid sequence: CASSSRQGWVYGYTF.